One sample yielded the 9 T cell receptor beta chains listed below, sequenced in a study of patients and donors after allogeneic stem cell transplantation. TCRdb fed the RT-PCR reads into MiXCR, producing one record per CDR3 protein. The sample comprises 800,000 to 1,000,000 distinct CDR3 sequences, roughly 18% of which are singletons, and 5% to 6.5% rests with the top ten. Sequencing input: blood, either unsorted or a sorted T cell fraction (not recorded which). All receptors come from a human donor who was either an allogeneic HSCT recipient or a stem cell or donor lymphocyte infusion donor (not recorded which). It is not recorded whose cells these are; they may come from a transplant donor.

This clonotype was seen a handful of times. J is TRBJ1-5 and V is TRBV20-1; 7 bases line up with TRBD1. With 6 bases clipped from V and 4 bases from J, the junction kept 9 bases outside the gene matches. Germline CDR1 is DFQATT and CDR2 is SNEGSKA (reference sequence). This CDR3 has 14 amino acids. In nucleotides, the CDR3 is TGCAGTGCCCCCGGGACAGCGGATAATCAGCCCCAGCATTTT. Protein sequence: CSAPGTADNQPQHF.

This clonotype was counted between two and nine times. As DNA, the CDR3 is TGTGCCAGCCGATCGACAGGGGATGAGACCCAGTACTTC. Protein product: CASRSTGDETQYF. The V and J genes are TRBV6-6 and TRBJ2-5; TRBD1 agrees at 8 bases. Per the germline V gene, CDR1 is MNHNY and CDR2 is SVGAGI (reference sequence). V was pared by 8 bases and J by 5 bases, with 7 bases of the junction left unmatched. This CDR3 is 13 amino acids long.

This chain joins TRBV2 and TRBJ2-7; 11 bases are a match to TRBD1. The CDR3 is 18 residues long. Germline CDR1 and CDR2: SNHLY and FYNNEI. J lost 2 bases, V lost 4 bases, and 13 bases had no gene match. The CDR3 region has the DNA TGTGCCAGCAGTGTGGGACAGGGGGTTATTAAGACTCCCTACGAGCAGTACTTC. Amino acid sequence: CASSVGQGVIKTPYEQYF.

The chain is built from TRBV20-1 and TRBJ2-1; D is tentatively TRBD1 or TRBD2 (5 bases each). The germline V and J ends were trimmed by 3 bases and 3 bases, with 15 bases remaining between them. The CDR3 totals 15 residues. Germline V gene data show CDR1 as DFQATT and CDR2 as SNEGSKA (reference sequence). CDR3 protein: CSARPTPGGYNEQFF. The CDR3, as DNA: TGCAGTGCTAGGCCGACCCCTGGGGGCTACAATGAGCAGTTCTTC.

There are many counts of this clonotype. The V gene is TRBV12-3 or TRBV12-4, the J gene TRBJ1-5, with no clear D. The CDR3 sequence is 14 residues long. With 6 bases removed from V and 7 bases from J, the gap between germline ends came to 16 bases. The CDR3 region has the DNA TGTGCCAGCAGCTTGGACCGATTGGGGCAGCCCCAGCATTTT. Protein: CASSLDRLGQPQHF.

This clonotype was observed at least ten times. The chain is built from TRBV10-3 and TRBJ1-1, with TRBD1 as a possible D gene (6 bases). The CDR3 is 13 residues long. Germline V gene data show CDR1 as ENHRY and CDR2 as SYGVKD. V was shortened by 5 bases and J by 4 bases, with 11 bases between the two germline ends. The CDR3: CAISPTGPTEAFF. For the CDR3, the DNA is TGTGCCATCAGTCCGACAGGACCCACTGAAGCTTTCTTT.

This sequence joins TRBV12-3 or TRBV12-4 and TRBJ2-5; TRBD2 might be the D (5 bases). Between the trimmed V and J ends, which lost 3 bases and 4 bases, there was a span of 9 bases. CDR3 length: 13 amino acids. CDR3 DNA: TGTGCCAGCAGTTTTGATGGAGGAGAGACCCAGTACTTC. The encoded protein is CASSFDGGETQYF.

This chain joins TRBV12-3 or TRBV12-4 and TRBJ1-2, with D uncertain. V dropped 7 bases and J dropped 6 bases, with 18 bases sitting between them. This CDR3 is 14 amino acids long. CDR3 sequence reads: CASTLAGIFHGYTF. The CDR3 DNA is TGTGCCAGCACATTAGCGGGCATATTTCATGGCTACACCTTC.

This clonotype was picked up a small number of times. The chain joins TRBV5-1 to TRBJ2-1; 8 positions match TRBD2. V was pared by 4 bases and J by 2 bases, with 2 bases of the junction left unmatched. Per the germline V gene, CDR1 is SGHRS and CDR2 is YFSETQ. This CDR3 has 14 amino acids. CDR3 sequence: CASSIAGTYNEQFF. As DNA, the CDR3 is TGCGCCAGCAGCATAGCGGGAACCTACAATGAGCAGTTCTTC.